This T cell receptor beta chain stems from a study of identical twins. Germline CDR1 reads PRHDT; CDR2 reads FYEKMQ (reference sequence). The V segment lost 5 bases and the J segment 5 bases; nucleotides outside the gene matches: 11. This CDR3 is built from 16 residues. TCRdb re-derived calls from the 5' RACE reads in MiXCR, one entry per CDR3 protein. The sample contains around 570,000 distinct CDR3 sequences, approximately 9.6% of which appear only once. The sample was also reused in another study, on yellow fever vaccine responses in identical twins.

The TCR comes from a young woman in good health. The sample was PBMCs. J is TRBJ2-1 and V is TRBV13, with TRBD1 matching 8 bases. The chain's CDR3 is CASSGRTGKGHNEQFF. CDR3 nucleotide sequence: TGTGCCAGCAGCGGAAGGACAGGGAAGGGCCACAATGAGCAGTTCTTC.